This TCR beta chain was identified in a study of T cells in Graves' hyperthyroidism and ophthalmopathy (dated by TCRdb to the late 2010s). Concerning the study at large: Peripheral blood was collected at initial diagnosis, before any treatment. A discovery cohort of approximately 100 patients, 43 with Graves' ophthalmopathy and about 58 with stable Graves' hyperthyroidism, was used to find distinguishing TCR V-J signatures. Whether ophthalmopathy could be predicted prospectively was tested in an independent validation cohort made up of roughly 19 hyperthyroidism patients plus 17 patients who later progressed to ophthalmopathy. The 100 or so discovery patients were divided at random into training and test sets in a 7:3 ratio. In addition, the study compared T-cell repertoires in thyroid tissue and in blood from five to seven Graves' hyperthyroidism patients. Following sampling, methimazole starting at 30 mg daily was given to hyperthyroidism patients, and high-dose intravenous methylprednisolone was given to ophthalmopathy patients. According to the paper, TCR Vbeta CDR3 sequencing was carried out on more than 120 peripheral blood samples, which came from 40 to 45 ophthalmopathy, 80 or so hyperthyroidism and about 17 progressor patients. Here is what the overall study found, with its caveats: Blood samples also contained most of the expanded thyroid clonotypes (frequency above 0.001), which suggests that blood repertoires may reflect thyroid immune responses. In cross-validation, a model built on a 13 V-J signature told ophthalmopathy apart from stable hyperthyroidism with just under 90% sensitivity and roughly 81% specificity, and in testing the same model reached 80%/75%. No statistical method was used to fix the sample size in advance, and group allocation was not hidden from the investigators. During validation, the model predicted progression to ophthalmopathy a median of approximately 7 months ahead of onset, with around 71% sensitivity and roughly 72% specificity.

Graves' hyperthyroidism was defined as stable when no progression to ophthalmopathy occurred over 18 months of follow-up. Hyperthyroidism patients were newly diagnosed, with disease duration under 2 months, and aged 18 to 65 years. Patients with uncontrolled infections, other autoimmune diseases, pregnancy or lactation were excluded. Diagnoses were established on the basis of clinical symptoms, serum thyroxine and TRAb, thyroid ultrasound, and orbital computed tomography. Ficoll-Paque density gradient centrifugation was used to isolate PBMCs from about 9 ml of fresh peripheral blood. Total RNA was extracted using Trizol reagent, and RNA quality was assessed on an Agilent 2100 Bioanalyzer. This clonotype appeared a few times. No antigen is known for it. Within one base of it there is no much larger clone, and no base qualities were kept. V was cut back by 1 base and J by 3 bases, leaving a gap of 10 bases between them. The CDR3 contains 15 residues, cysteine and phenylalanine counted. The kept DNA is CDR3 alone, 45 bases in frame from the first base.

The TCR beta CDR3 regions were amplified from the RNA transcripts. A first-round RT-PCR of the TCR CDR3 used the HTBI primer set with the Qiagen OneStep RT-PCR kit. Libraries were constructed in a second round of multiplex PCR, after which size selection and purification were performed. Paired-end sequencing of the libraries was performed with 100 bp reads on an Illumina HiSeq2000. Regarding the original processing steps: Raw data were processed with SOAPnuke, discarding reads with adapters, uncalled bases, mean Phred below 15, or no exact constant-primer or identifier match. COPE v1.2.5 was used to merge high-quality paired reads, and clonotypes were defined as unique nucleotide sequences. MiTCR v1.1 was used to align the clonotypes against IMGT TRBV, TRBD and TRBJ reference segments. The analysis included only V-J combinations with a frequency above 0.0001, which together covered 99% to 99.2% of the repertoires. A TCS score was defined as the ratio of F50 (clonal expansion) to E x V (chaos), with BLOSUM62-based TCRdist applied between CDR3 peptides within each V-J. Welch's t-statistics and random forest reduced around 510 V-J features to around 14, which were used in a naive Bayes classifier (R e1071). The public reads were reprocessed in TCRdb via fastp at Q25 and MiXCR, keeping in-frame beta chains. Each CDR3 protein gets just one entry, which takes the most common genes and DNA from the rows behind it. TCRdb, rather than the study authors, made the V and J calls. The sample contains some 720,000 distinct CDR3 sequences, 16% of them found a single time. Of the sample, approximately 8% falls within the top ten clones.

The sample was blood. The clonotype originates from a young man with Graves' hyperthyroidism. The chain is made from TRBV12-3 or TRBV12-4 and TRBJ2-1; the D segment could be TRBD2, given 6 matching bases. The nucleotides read TGTGCCAGCAGTTTAGTGGGAGGAGACTACAATGAGCAGTTCTTC. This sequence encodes CASSLVGGDYNEQFF.